The 31 T cell receptor beta chains given below trace back to one sample, sequenced in a study of early T cells in non-severe SARS-CoV-2 infection. From the 5' RACE reads, TCRdb called clonotypes with MiXCR, one entry per CDR3 protein. The sample yields some 49,000 distinct CDR3 sequences, 12% seen once. The sample comprised whole blood. These receptors all come from an adult who was a healthcare worker with PCR-confirmed SARS-CoV-2 infection or an uninfected control (not recorded which).

This clonotype was seen ten or more times. This sequence joins TRBV2 and TRBJ2-1; possibly TRBD1 for D (5 bases). From germline, CDR1 is SNHLY and CDR2 FYNNEI. The CDR3 has 14 amino acids. Deletions cut 4 bases from V and 10 bases from J, with 17 bases between. The CDR3 sequence: CASSVPFEGAEQFF. Written as DNA, the CDR3 is TGTGCCAGCAGTGTTCCCTTTGAAGGGGCGGAGCAGTTCTTC.

This clonotype was seen a few times. The chain employs TRBV29-1 and TRBJ1-2; D gene uncertain. Germline CDR1 is SQVTM and CDR2 is ANQGSEA. V shed 6 bases and J shed 2 bases, with 10 bases lying between them. The length of the CDR3 is 12 residues. The CDR3 loop is CSVGDQNYGYTF. In DNA form, the CDR3 reads TGCAGCGTAGGTGACCAAAACTATGGCTACACCTTC.

The chain combines TRBV6-2 or TRBV6-3 with TRBJ1-6; D is undetermined. The CDR3 length is 13 residues. Germline V CDR1 and CDR2: MNHEY, SVGEGT. V dropped 5 bases and J dropped 7 bases, with 9 bases sitting between them. The CDR3 loop is CASSGVANSPLHF. The CDR3 DNA reads as TGTGCCAGCAGTGGGGTCGCGAATTCACCCCTCCACTTT.

The sample holds a few counts of this clonotype. This rearrangement joins TRBV7-9 to TRBJ2-5; D is uncertain. The CDR3 is made up of 13 amino acids. The V end was cut by 0 bases, the J end by 3 bases, with 5 bases between. Germline CDR1 is SEHNR and CDR2 is FQNEAQ (reference sequence). CDR3 residues: CASSLAAKETQYF. In DNA form, the CDR3 reads TGTGCCAGCAGCTTAGCAGCGAAAGAGACCCAGTACTTC. Full variable domain (missing parts from reference TRBV7-9 and TRBJ2-5): DTGVSQNPRHKITKRGQNVTFRCDPISEHNRLYWYRQTLGQGPEFLTYFQNEAQLEKSRLLSDRFSAERPKGSFSTLEIQRTEQGDSAMYLCASSLAAKETQYFGPGTRLLVL.

This clonotype has a count of ten or more. This chain links TRBV24-1 with TRBJ1-5; the D gene is possibly TRBD1 (5 bases). V was cut by 7 bases and J by 0 bases, with 9 bases left in between. The CDR3 extends over 14 amino acids. Germline V gives CDR1 KGHDR, CDR2 SFDVKD. CDR3 in DNA: TGTGCCACCAGAGGGGACGGTAGCAATCAGCCCCAGCATTTT. Translated: CATRGDGSNQPQHF.

This clonotype has more than one count but fewer than ten. The genes are TRBV11-2 and TRBJ2-1; 12 bases align to TRBD1. With V trimmed by 5 bases and J by 8 bases, 7 bases remained unmatched. This CDR3 contains 15 residues. CDR1 and CDR2 (germline): SGHAT, FQNNGV. CDR3 sequence (DNA): TGTGCCAGCAGCCTCCGGGGACAGGGGGCCCATGAGCAGTTCTTC. Translation gives CASSLRGQGAHEQFF. The variable domain in full, with the rest retrieved from reference TRBV11-2 and TRBJ2-1, is EAGVAQSPRYKIIEKRQSVAFWCNPISGHATLYWYQQILGQGPKLLIQFQNNGVVDDSQLPKDRFSAERLKGVDSTLKIQPAKLEDSAVYLCASSLRGQGAHEQFFGPGTRLTVL.

The gene calls are TRBV7-8 and TRBJ2-3, with 10 positions matching TRBD2. J was trimmed by 1 base and V by 3 bases; bases with no gene match: 7. This CDR3 contains 17 residues. CDR1 is SGHVS and CDR2 is FQNEAQ in the germline V gene. CDR3 region: CASSFPPGTSGTDTQYF. CDR3 coding DNA: TGTGCCAGCAGCTTTCCCCCCGGGACTAGCGGCACAGATACGCAGTATTTT.

There are many counts of this clonotype. This rearrangement joins TRBV29-1 to TRBJ2-2, with 7 nucleotides matching TRBD2. Germline CDR1 is SQVTM and CDR2 is ANQGSEA. J lost 2 bases, V lost 4 bases, and 4 bases had no gene match. The CDR3 runs to 14 residues. The CDR3 DNA sequence: TGCAGCGTTGGGCGGGGGACTAACACCGGGGAGCTGTTTTTT. It translates to CSVGRGTNTGELFF.

CDR3 nucleotide sequence: TGTGCCAGCAGTTACTTTTCGGCAACTAATGAAAAACTGTTTTTT. Its protein is CASSYFSATNEKLFF. V usage is TRBV6-2 or TRBV6-3 and J usage is TRBJ1-4; no firm D call. Deletions cut 1 base from V and 0 bases from J, with 6 bases between. Germline V gene sequence: CDR1 MNHEY, CDR2 SVGEGT. This CDR3 comprises 15 residues.

This clonotype was counted at least ten times. The chain links TRBV7-6 to TRBJ2-7; perhaps D is TRBD1 or TRBD2 (5 bases each). Germline V gene sequence: CDR1 SGHVS, CDR2 FNYEAQ. This CDR3 is 11 amino acids long. Trimming removed 3 bases from V and 6 bases from J, with 6 bases in between. CDR3 in amino acids: CASSFGAEQYF. As DNA, the CDR3 is TGTGCCAGCAGCTTCGGGGCCGAGCAGTACTTC.

The V gene is TRBV28, the J gene TRBJ1-2, with D uncertain. The CDR3 is 13 amino acids. The V end was cut by 3 bases, the J end by 8 bases, with 13 bases between. Germline V gene lookup returns CDR1 MDHEN and CDR2 SYDVKM. In DNA form, the CDR3 reads TGTGCCAGCAGTTTGAATTGGCTTAAAGGCTACACCTTC. It specifies CASSLNWLKGYTF.

This clonotype occurred a few times. The CDR3 DNA reads TGTGCCAGCAGCCGGACAGGGGTCTCCTACGAGCAGTACTTC. Its translation: CASSRTGVSYEQYF. V usage is TRBV7-6 and J usage is TRBJ2-7, with 9 bases matching TRBD1. J lost 0 bases, V lost 5 bases, and 2 bases had no gene match. Germline lookup yields CDR1 SGHVS and CDR2 FNYEAQ. This CDR3 region has 14 residues.

Many counts were recorded for this clonotype. This sequence joins TRBV20-1 and TRBJ2-7, with 13 bases fitting TRBD2. From germline, CDR1 is DFQATT and CDR2 SNEGSKA (reference sequence). The CDR3 spans 15 residues. Unmatched junction bases numbered 7, after V lost 6 bases and J lost 2 bases. This chain's CDR3 is CSAKTSGGSPYEQYF. In DNA form, the CDR3 reads TGCAGTGCCAAGACTAGCGGGGGGTCTCCCTACGAGCAGTACTTC.

The gene calls are TRBV12-3 or TRBV12-4 and TRBJ2-1, with D perhaps matching TRBD1 (6 bases). Trimming cost V 6 bases and J 8 bases, with 11 bases left between them. The CDR3 sequence is 12 residues long. Written as DNA, the CDR3 is TGTGCCAGCAGGGAACAGGGCTATGAGCAGTTCTTC. Encoded protein: CASREQGYEQFF.

The V call is TRBV5-5, the J call TRBJ2-3; the match to TRBD2 covers 9 bases. V lost 4 bases to trimming and J lost 4 bases; unmatched junction nucleotides: 7. Germline V gene data show CDR1 as SGHKS and CDR2 as YYEKEE (reference sequence). There are 15 residues in the CDR3. For the CDR3, the DNA is TGTGCCAGCAGCGTTGGGACTAGCTGGGCAGATACGCAGTATTTT. Protein: CASSVGTSWADTQYF.

This clonotype was detected many times. J is TRBJ2-1 and V is TRBV9, with D maybe TRBD2 (5 bases). With 3 bases removed from V and 6 bases from J, the gap between germline ends came to 10 bases. Germline V gene sequence: CDR1 SGDLS, CDR2 YYNGEE. The CDR3 extends over 13 amino acids. DNA for the CDR3: TGTGCCAGCAGCGGCTACCGGGGCAATGAGCAGTTCTTC. It yields the protein CASSGYRGNEQFF. Complete variable domain (other parts from reference TRBV9 and TRBJ2-1): DSGVTQTPKHLITATGQRVTLRCSPRSGDLSVYWYQQSLDQGLQFLIQYYNGEERAKGNILERFSAQQFPDLHSELNLSSLELGDSALYFCASSGYRGNEQFFGPGTRLTVL.

The rearrangement links TRBV18 to TRBJ2-7; unclear D gene. There are 16 residues in the CDR3. Trimming left V 3 bases short and J 0 bases short, with 15 bases between. Germline V gives CDR1 KGHSH, CDR2 LQKENI. CDR3: CASSPSVDPSSYEQYF. CDR3 nucleotide sequence: TGTGCCAGCTCACCCTCTGTGGACCCTAGCTCCTACGAGCAGTACTTC.

The chain uses TRBV4-1 and TRBJ1-5; no clear D. CDR3 length: 15 amino acids. V shed 1 base and J shed 3 bases, with 10 bases lying between them. In germline, CDR1 is MGHRA, CDR2 YSYEKL. The CDR3 reads CASSQGPVVNQPQHF. The CDR3 bases are TGCGCCAGCAGCCAAGGGCCGGTCGTCAATCAGCCCCAGCATTTT.

This clonotype was observed many times. The chain carries TRBV29-1 and TRBJ2-7; 9 bases map to TRBD1. The CDR3 totals 13 residues. Germline V gives CDR1 SQVTM, CDR2 ANQGSEA. Trimming cost V 3 bases and J 4 bases; bases outside gene matches: 4. The CDR3 here is CSVEGDRVYEQYF. The DNA of the CDR3 is TGCAGCGTTGAGGGGGACAGGGTGTACGAGCAGTACTTC.

The CDR3 bases are TGTGCCAGCAGCTTAACTAGCGGGGGAGGGGAGCAGTACTTC. Amino acids: CASSLTSGGGEQYF. The chain is built from TRBV11-2 and TRBJ2-7; 11 bases fit TRBD2. This CDR3 has 14 residues. V dropped 2 bases and J dropped 7; count of bases not matched to a gene: 4. Per the germline V gene, CDR1 is SGHAT and CDR2 is FQNNGV.

Only a few counts were recorded for this clonotype. The V and J genes are TRBV28 and TRBJ2-7; D ambiguous. The length of the CDR3 is 15 residues. Between the trimmed V and J ends, which lost 6 bases and 0 bases, there was a span of 15 bases. CDR1 is MDHEN, CDR2 SYDVKM, per germline. CDR3 region: CASRPWLQTSYEQYF. The CDR3 DNA follows: TGTGCCAGCAGACCGTGGTTACAGACCTCCTACGAGCAGTACTTC.

This clonotype was seen repeatedly, ten times or more. The chain uses TRBV11-2 and TRBJ2-2; D gene unclear. Germline V gene data show CDR1 as SGHAT and CDR2 as FQNNGV. The ends were cut back, 4 bases at V and 5 bases at J, with 5 bases in the middle. The CDR3 has 12 residues. CDR3 in DNA: TGTGCCAGCAGCTCAACTACCGGGGAGCTGTTTTTT. Protein product: CASSSTTGELFF.

This chain joins TRBV4-2 and TRBJ2-3; perhaps TRBD1 as D (5 bases). With 0 bases removed from V and 0 bases from J, the gap between germline ends came to 7 bases. The CDR3 is 15 residues long. Germline loops: CDR1 LGHNA, CDR2 YNFKEQ. CDR3 sequence reads: CASSQDRASTDTQYF. The CDR3 region has the DNA TGTGCCAGCAGCCAAGACAGGGCGAGCACAGATACGCAGTATTTT.

This clonotype was observed many times. The rearrangement uses TRBV20-1 and TRBJ1-2, with 10 bases fitting TRBD1. V lost 8 bases, J lost 4 bases, and 4 bases stayed unmatched. The CDR3 has 12 amino acids. Per the germline V gene, CDR1 is DFQATT and CDR2 is SNEGSKA (reference sequence). The CDR3 loop reads CSPRDRGYGYTF. In DNA, the CDR3 is TGCAGTCCACGGGACAGGGGCTATGGCTACACCTTC.

This clonotype was counted at least ten times. The rearrangement links TRBV11-2 to TRBJ2-3; 8 bases are a match to TRBD2. The germline V gene has CDR1 SGHAT and CDR2 FQNNGV. V gave up 7 bases and J gave up 1 base; unmatched junction bases: 4. CDR3 size: 14 residues. The CDR3 loop reads CASIAGGGTDTQYF. CDR3 nucleotide sequence: TGTGCCAGCATCGCGGGGGGCGGCACAGATACGCAGTATTTT.

CDR3 region: CASSRLSGRANEKLFF. The CDR3 bases are TGTGCCAGCAGCCGCCTATCAGGGAGGGCTAATGAAAAACTGTTTTTT. J is TRBJ1-4 and V is TRBV9; tentatively, D is TRBD1 (5 bases). Germline V gene sequence: CDR1 SGDLS, CDR2 YYNGEE. Deletions cut 4 bases from V and 3 bases from J, with 16 bases between. The length of the CDR3 is 16 residues.

This clonotype was found many times. The genes are TRBV7-2 and TRBJ2-1; 8 bases fit TRBD1. Trimming cost V 4 bases and J 3 bases; bases outside gene matches: 5. Per the germline V gene, CDR1 is SGHTA and CDR2 is FQGNSA. The CDR3 extends over 15 amino acids. CDR3 region: CASSSSTGDYNEQFF. CDR3 coding DNA: TGTGCCAGCAGCTCCTCGACAGGGGACTACAATGAGCAGTTCTTC.

This clonotype has at least ten counts. The chain uses TRBV5-5 and TRBJ2-7; the match to TRBD1 covers 10 bases. Per germline, CDR1 SGHKS and CDR2 YYEKEE (reference sequence). Trimming cost V 0 bases and J 5 bases; bases outside gene matches: 5. This CDR3 spans 15 amino acids. CDR3 residues: CASSLEGTGVHEQYF. For the CDR3, the DNA is TGTGCCAGCAGCTTGGAAGGGACAGGGGTACACGAGCAGTACTTC.

This clonotype was seen many times. The chain carries TRBV3-1 and TRBJ1-2; possibly TRBD1 for D (5 bases). Trimming removed 1 base from V and 4 bases from J, with 10 bases in between. This CDR3 has 14 amino acids. Germline V gene sequence: CDR1 LGHDT, CDR2 YNNKEL (reference sequence). For the CDR3, the DNA is TGTGCCAGCAGCCAAGGGGGCCAGGGCTATGGCTACACCTTC. It translates to CASSQGGQGYGYTF. Full variable domain (remainder filled in from reference TRBV3-1 and TRBJ1-2): DTAVSQTPKYLVTQMGNDKSIKCEQNLGHDTMYWYKQDSKKFLKIMFSYNNKELIINETVPNRFSPKSPDKAHLNLHINSLELGDSAVYFCASSQGGQGYGYTFGSGTRLTVV.

In this sample, this clonotype turned up a few times. J is TRBJ2-3 and V is TRBV20-1; D unresolved. There are 10 residues in the CDR3. Germline V gene sequence: CDR1 DFQATT, CDR2 SNEGSKA (reference sequence). Between the trimmed V and J ends, which lost 4 bases and 9 bases, there was a span of 8 bases. The CDR3 nucleotides read TGCAGTGCTACGCTAAACACGCAGTATTTT. This sequence encodes CSATLNTQYF.

This clonotype has just a few counts. V is TRBV3-1 and J is TRBJ2-7, with D hard to call. Trimming left V 3 bases short and J 1 base short, with 10 bases between. CDR1 and CDR2 from the germline V gene are LGHDT and YNNKEL (reference sequence). CDR3 length equals 14 residues. The CDR3 sequence: CASSQSDFSYEQYF. The CDR3 region has the DNA TGTGCCAGCAGCCAGTCGGATTTTTCCTACGAGCAGTACTTC.